The 21 T cell receptor beta chains below were found in one sample sequenced in a study of vaccination and CD4 T cells after COVID-19. With the Oncomine TCR Beta short-read assay, DNA from cultured CD4+ T cells was sequenced. TCRdb recomputed calls from the PCR reads with MiXCR, one row per CDR3 protein. The sample lists fewer than 15,000 distinct CDR3 sequences, approximately 30% occurring once. No antigen has been identified for these receptors. Documented treatment: approximately nine-day PBMC culture with coronavirus spike peptide pools or control peptides (ViraFEST assay). The source material was cultured CD4+ T cells from blood. The receptors were sampled from a human donor with COVID-19.

The rearrangement joins TRBV19 to TRBJ1-5; 7 nucleotides agree with TRBD1. The CDR3 runs 15 residues. J was trimmed by 7 bases and V by 5 bases; bases with no gene match: 11. Germline V CDR1 and CDR2: LNHDA, SQIVND (reference sequence). The CDR3 here is CASSQTGSRRQPQHF. The CDR3 bases are TGTGCCAGTAGTCAGACAGGGTCCCGGCGGCAGCCCCAGCATTTT.

The sample holds a few counts of this clonotype. The V and J genes are TRBV7-2 and TRBJ1-5; possibly TRBD1 for D (5 bases). Trimming shortened V by 2 bases and J by 3 bases, and 11 bases separated the two germline ends. The germline gives CDR1 SGHTA, CDR2 FQGNSA. This CDR3 has 15 amino acids. The CDR3: CASSLSRAANQPQHF. In DNA form, the CDR3 reads TGTGCCAGCAGCTTATCCAGGGCCGCCAATCAGCCCCAGCATTTT.

CDR3 DNA: TGTGCCACCAGTGAGCCGGCTCGAAATGAGCAGTTCTTC. Amino acids: CATSEPARNEQFF. The chain recombines TRBV24-1 with TRBJ2-1; D remains unclear. Per germline, CDR1 KGHDR and CDR2 SFDVKD. Trimming stripped 4 bases from V and 7 bases from J, with 10 bases between. The CDR3 runs to 13 residues.

This clonotype has a handful of counts. One end of the junction is discordant with germline, which a read error may explain. The rearrangement uses TRBV7-7 and TRBJ2-7; D is uncertain. The CDR3 runs 13 residues. Germline V gene lookup returns CDR1 SSHAT and CDR2 FNYEAQ (reference sequence). The CDR3 DNA follows: TGTGCTAGCAGCTTCGACACAGCCTACGAGCAGTACTTC. The encoded protein is CASSFDTAYEQYF.

J is TRBJ2-1 and V is TRBV6-1, with TRBD2 matching 9 bases. CDR1 is MNHNS, CDR2 SASEGT, per germline. The CDR3 runs 16 residues. The trim removed 4 bases at V and 0 bases at J, leaving 4 bases unmatched. The DNA for the CDR3 is TGTGCCAGCAGTGTTCTAGCGGGGAGCTCCTACAATGAGCAGTTCTTC. It translates to CASSVLAGSSYNEQFF.

The rearrangement uses TRBV4-3 and TRBJ2-7; D unclear. Germline lookup yields CDR1 LGHNA and CDR2 YSLEER. Trimming pared 0 bases from V and 6 bases from J, leaving 12 bases between. The CDR3 length is 14 residues. CDR3 sequence reads: CASSQEGYKSEQYF. In DNA, the CDR3 is TGCGCCAGCAGCCAAGAGGGTTACAAATCCGAGCAGTACTTC.

The CDR3 DNA is TGTGCCAGCAGTGACCTACAGGGTCGGGCGAACACTGAAGCTTTCTTT. Its protein product is CASSDLQGRANTEAFF. This chain links TRBV25-1 with TRBJ1-1; D may be TRBD1 (6 bases). V lost 3 bases, J lost 1 base, and 15 bases lay in between. CDR1 is MGHDK, CDR2 SYGVNS, per germline. The CDR3 contains 16 residues.

Comments on this clonotype: A junction end diverges from the germline sequence, so it may reflect a read error. The chain uses TRBV6-2 or TRBV6-3 and TRBJ1-5; D gene unclear. This CDR3 comprises 14 residues. The germline gives CDR1 MNHEY, CDR2 SVGEGT. The CDR3 DNA sequence: TGTACCAGCAGTTCGGAGCGACTCAATCAGCCCCAGCATTTT. It encodes CTSSSERLNQPQHF.

This chain uses TRBV18 with TRBJ2-3; D not resolved. Germline-derived CDR1 and CDR2 are KGHSH and LQKENI. The V gene lost 6 bases and the J gene lost 5 bases, with 12 bases spanning the gap. The CDR3 has 13 amino acids. This chain's CDR3 is CASSLELQDTQYF. The CDR3, as DNA: TGTGCCAGCTCCCTTGAGCTCCAAGATACGCAGTATTTT.

This clonotype showed up just a few times. The J gene is TRBJ1-1, the V gene TRBV12-3 or TRBV12-4; 8 bases line up with TRBD1. The junction had 6 bases not matched to a gene; V was cut back by 2 bases and J by 1 base. This CDR3 is 16 amino acids long. The CDR3 sequence: CASSLKAGTGNTEAFF. The CDR3 bases are TGTGCCAGCAGTTTAAAGGCTGGGACAGGGAACACTGAAGCTTTCTTT.

This clonotype was observed a handful of times. The CDR3, as DNA: TGTGCCAGCAGTGAATGGCGTGGAGAAAAACTGTTTTTT. As protein: CASSEWRGEKLFF. The rearrangement joins TRBV25-1 to TRBJ1-4, with D uncertain. Germline lookup yields CDR1 MGHDK and CDR2 SYGVNS. The CDR3 covers 13 residues. The V end was cut by 1 base, the J end by 8 bases, with 8 bases between.

This clonotype was recorded once. The chain is built from TRBV15 and TRBJ2-7; either TRBD1 or TRBD2 may supply D (5 bases each). V lost 5 bases and J lost 7, with 21 bases in between. The CDR3 consists of 15 residues. The germline V gene encodes CDR1 LNHNV and CDR2 YYDKDF (reference sequence). In DNA, the CDR3 is TGTGCCACCAGCGTTCGAAGCGGCGGCAGGGTTGAGCAGTACTTC. Residues: CATSVRSGGRVEQYF.

The chain links TRBV25-1 to TRBJ1-3, with TRBD1 as a possible D gene (5 bases). Germline CDR1 is MGHDK and CDR2 is SYGVNS. The CDR3 is 15 amino acids. Trimming left V 2 bases short and J 4 bases short, with 12 bases between. The CDR3 DNA follows: TGTGCCAGCAGTGAACCCGGGGGGGGGGGAAACACCATATATTTT. This translates into CASSEPGGGGNTIYF.

The J gene is TRBJ1-1, the V gene TRBV5-4; D remains ambiguous. This CDR3 spans 12 amino acids. Germline assignment: CDR1 SGHNT and CDR2 YYREEE (reference sequence). V lost 2 bases to trimming and J lost 6 bases, with 8 bases between them. The CDR3 DNA reads as TGTGCCAGCAGCTTTTTAGGCGCTGAAGCTTTCTTT. Its translation is CASSFLGAEAFF.

This sequence joins TRBV7-6 and TRBJ1-4; D might be TRBD1 (5 bases). Trimming removed 5 bases from V and 0 bases from J, with 10 bases in between. This CDR3 is 15 amino acids long. The V gene's germline CDR1 is SGHVS and CDR2 FNYEAQ. The CDR3 DNA reads TGTGCCAGCAGCCCAGGGTTAGCAACTAATGAAAAACTGTTTTTT. Amino acids: CASSPGLATNEKLFF.

This chain joins TRBV7-9 and TRBJ2-7; a weak D match, TRBD2 (7 bases). V was shortened by 5 bases and J by 4 bases, with 15 bases between the two germline ends. The CDR3 runs to 14 residues. The V gene's germline CDR1 is SEHNR and CDR2 FQNEAQ (reference sequence). The CDR3 nucleotides read TGTGCCAGCAGCCCTGGGGGGGCTGGGTACGAGCAGTACTTC. As protein: CASSPGGAGYEQYF.

This clonotype was seen only a few times. The chain combines TRBV6-1 with TRBJ1-2; 7 nucleotides match TRBD1. Losses at the gene ends were 8 bases for V and 5 bases for J; bases not matched to a gene: 8. This CDR3 comprises 13 residues. Germline V lookup: CDR1 MNHNS, CDR2 SASEGT. The CDR3 sequence is CASVGTEVYGYTF. CDR3 DNA: TGTGCCAGCGTCGGGACAGAGGTATATGGCTACACCTTC.

The gene calls are TRBV7-9 and TRBJ2-4, with 8 bases matching TRBD1. The germline V gene has CDR1 SEHNR and CDR2 FQNEAQ (reference sequence). The CDR3 is made up of 15 amino acids. The trim removed 4 bases at V and 6 bases at J, leaving 8 bases unmatched. The chain's CDR3 is CASSSSGGIGNIQYF. In DNA form, the CDR3 reads TGTGCCAGCAGCTCATCAGGGGGCATTGGAAACATTCAGTACTTC.

The sample holds a few counts of this clonotype. The V and J genes are TRBV19 and TRBJ1-2; the match to TRBD1 covers 12 bases. V was clipped by 7 bases and J by 6 bases; unmatched bases: 6. Looked up from germline, CDR1 is LNHDA and CDR2 is SQIVND (reference sequence). The CDR3 sequence is 14 residues long. The CDR3 here is CASKGQGAVDGYTF. Here the CDR3 DNA reads TGTGCCAGTAAGGGACAGGGGGCCGTAGATGGCTACACCTTC.

This clonotype has a handful of counts. The V and J genes are TRBV2 and TRBJ1-2; possibly TRBD1 for D (6 bases). CDR1 SNHLY and CDR2 FYNNEI come from the germline V gene. The CDR3 covers 16 residues. V lost 6 bases, J lost 0 bases, and 17 bases lay in between. The CDR3, as DNA: TGTGCCAGCAGGTACAGGGCCCCAACCGCTAACTATGGCTACACCTTC. Protein product: CASRYRAPTANYGYTF.

By share, this clonotype counts as medium-sized. V gene TRBV7-2 combines with J gene TRBJ2-7; weak D call: TRBD2 (6 bases). The CDR3 has 14 residues. Trimming left V 1 base short and J 6 bases short, with 13 bases between. Germline V lookup: CDR1 SGHTA, CDR2 FQGNSA. CDR3 nucleotides: TGTGCCAGCAGCTTAGGGGGCGTGGAGGGCGAGCAGTACTTC. Translating it yields CASSLGGVEGEQYF.